This passage covers 17 T cell receptor beta chains from one sample sequenced in a study of blood T cell repertoires in COVID-19. TCRdb's copy holds only in-frame clones and misses some; the assay was immunoSEQ multiplex PCR. The sample has around 170,000 clones, 89% seen once; the top ten hold about 2.1%. Sequenced sample: peripheral blood. These receptors were collected from a man aged 18 to 30 who had recovered from COVID-19.

The chain's CDR3 is CASSPGLGGAEQYF. CDR3 sequence (DNA): TGCGCCAGCAGCCCCGGACTAGGAGGGGCCGAGCAGTACTTC. The rearrangement joins TRBV5-1 to TRBJ2-7; 7 bases map to TRBD2. Per germline, CDR1 SGHRS and CDR2 YFSETQ. This CDR3 is 14 amino acids long. The V segment lost 4 bases and the J segment 6 bases; nucleotides outside the gene matches: 10.

This chain uses TRBV2 with TRBJ1-2, with TRBD1 identical over 9 bases. V was pared by 5 bases and J by 6 bases, with 1 base of the junction left unmatched. The CDR3 extends over 12 amino acids. Germline assignment: CDR1 SNHLY and CDR2 FYNNEI. CDR3 in amino acids: CASSRTGDGYTF. The CDR3 nucleotides are TGTGCCAGCAGTCGGACAGGGGATGGCTACACCTTC. Supplemented by reference TRBV2 and TRBJ1-2, the full variable domain reads EPEVTQTPSHQVTQMGQEVILRCVPISNHLYFYWYRQILGQKVEFLVSFYNNEISEKSEIFDDQFSVERPDGSNFTLKIRSTKLEDSAMYFCASSRTGDGYTFGSGTRLTVV.

The rearrangement links TRBV3-1 (or the pseudogene TRBV3-2) to TRBJ2-5, with TRBD2 matching over 15 bases. V was pared by 3 bases and J by 7 bases, with 9 bases of the junction left unmatched. Germline-derived CDR1 and CDR2 are LGHDT and YNNKEL (reference sequence). The CDR3 covers 17 residues. CDR3 sequence: CASSHSGTSGRRGTQYF. In nucleotides, the CDR3 is TGTGCCAGCAGCCATTCCGGGACTAGCGGGAGGCGCGGGACCCAGTACTTC.

The CDR3 sequence: CSVALAGGGDEQFF. DNA of the CDR3: TGCAGCGTCGCACTAGCGGGAGGGGGGGATGAGCAGTTCTTC. The chain combines TRBV29-1 with TRBJ2-1, with 13 bases identical to TRBD2. Trimming cost V 6 bases and J 8 bases; bases outside gene matches: 7. Germline assignment: CDR1 SQVTM and CDR2 ANQGSEA. The CDR3 loop spans 14 amino acids.

The V gene is TRBV5-6, the J gene TRBJ2-7; 9 positions match TRBD1. The CDR3 covers 15 residues. CDR1 and CDR2 (germline): SGHDT, YYEEEE. J gave up 2 bases and V 1 base, and 4 bases lay outside the gene matches. The CDR3 bases are TGTGCCAGCAGCTTGAGAGGGACAGGGACCTACGAGCAGTACTTC. This sequence encodes CASSLRGTGTYEQYF. The complete variable domain, with remaining parts taken from reference TRBV5-6 and TRBJ2-7, reads DAGVTQSPTHLIKTRGQQVTLRCSPKSGHDTVSWYQQALGQGPQFIFQYYEEEERQRGNFPDRFSGHQFPNYSSELNVNALLLGDSALYLCASSLRGTGTYEQYFGPGTRLTVT.

This chain joins TRBV6-5 and TRBJ2-4; 11 bases are shared with TRBD2. Germline CDR1 and CDR2: MNHEY and SVGAGI. The CDR3 loop spans 14 amino acids. V was pared by 8 bases and J by 0 bases, with 0 bases of the junction left unmatched. The CDR3 DNA is TGTGCCAGCGGACTAGCGGGAGCCAAAAACATTCAGTACTTC. Amino acids: CASGLAGAKNIQYF.

This chain joins TRBV7-9 and TRBJ1-2; D perhaps matches TRBD1 (6 bases). This CDR3 region has 12 residues. CDR1 and CDR2 from the germline V gene are SEHNR and FQNEAQ (reference sequence). V was clipped by 10 bases and J by 8 bases, with 17 bases between them. CDR3 region: CATVGGNWGYTF. In DNA, the CDR3 is TGTGCCACCGTAGGGGGAAATTGGGGCTACACCTTC.

The chain joins TRBV18 to TRBJ2-2; 10 nucleotides line up with TRBD2. V was clipped by 3 bases and J by 2 bases; unmatched bases: 3. The germline V gene has CDR1 KGHSH and CDR2 LQKENI. The CDR3 totals 16 residues. The CDR3 bases are TGTGCCAGCTCACCTGGGACTAGCGCTAACACCGGGGAGCTGTTTTTT. Amino acid sequence: CASSPGTSANTGELFF.

This chain joins TRBV7-3 and TRBJ2-3; 9 nucleotides match TRBD1. V shed 1 base and J 8 bases; nucleotides not matched to a gene: 10. The CDR3 consists of 16 residues. Germline CDR1 is SGHTA and CDR2 is FQGTGA. DNA for the CDR3: TGTGCCAGCAGCTTAAACCGGGGACAGGGTCTTAGTACGCAGTATTTT. Encoded protein: CASSLNRGQGLSTQYF.

This chain joins TRBV19 and TRBJ2-1; D gene ambiguous. Germline CDR1 is LNHDA and CDR2 is SQIVND (reference sequence). V was shortened by 6 bases and J by 0 bases, with 12 bases between the two germline ends. The CDR3 has 15 amino acids. CDR3 loop: CASSFSQISYNEQFF. The CDR3 nucleotides are TGTGCCAGTAGCTTCAGTCAGATCTCCTACAATGAGCAGTTCTTC.

The chain is built from TRBV2 and TRBJ1-1; possibly TRBD1 for D (6 bases). This CDR3 has 15 amino acids. Looked up from germline, CDR1 is SNHLY and CDR2 is FYNNEI. Trimming pared 9 bases from V and 4 bases from J, leaving 21 bases between. The CDR3, as DNA: TGTGCCAGTAAGGGGGGGCCGCGTTCAGGCACTGAAGCTTTCTTT. It translates to CASKGGPRSGTEAFF.

This sequence joins TRBV12-3 or TRBV12-4 and TRBJ2-1, with 7 bases that match TRBD2. This CDR3 contains 13 residues. Trimming at V came to 5 bases and at J to 8 bases, leaving 6 bases not matched to a gene. CDR3 residues: CASSLTSAHEQFF. In DNA form, the CDR3 reads TGTGCCAGCAGTCTAACTAGCGCTCATGAGCAGTTCTTC.

This clone turned up a few times. This chain uses TRBV6-1 with TRBJ2-2; 8 positions agree with TRBD2. Germline trimming cut 4 bases from V and 6 bases from J; bases unmatched to any gene: 10. The CDR3 consists of 16 residues. Germline V gene lookup returns CDR1 MNHNS and CDR2 SASEGT. CDR3 sequence (DNA): TGTGCCAGCAGTGTCAGGACTAGCAAAATGTCCGGGGAGCTGTTTTTT. It codes for CASSVRTSKMSGELFF.

The chain carries TRBV9 and TRBJ2-5; perhaps TRBD1 as D (6 bases). The CDR3 length is 13 residues. Germline CDR1 reads SGDLS; CDR2 reads YYNGEE. V was clipped by 7 bases and J by 3 bases, with 13 bases between them. The CDR3 DNA is TGTGCCAGCGCGAGGGGGACGGAAGAGACCCAGTACTTC. The encoded protein is CASARGTEETQYF. The variable domain in full, completed from reference TRBV9 and TRBJ2-5, reads DSGVTQTPKHLITATGQRVTLRCSPRSGDLSVYWYQQSLDQGLQFLIQYYNGEERAKGNILERFSAQQFPDLHSELNLSSLELGDSALYFCASARGTEETQYFGPGTRLLVL.

The V gene is TRBV21-1, the J gene TRBJ2-7; the table's TRBD1 call for D was not verified on the DNA. TRBV21-1 is shown as a pseudogene. CDR3 length: 15 amino acids. CDR3 DNA: TGTGCCAGCAGCAAAGGACCAGGGGGCTCCTACGAGCAGTACTTC. Amino acid sequence: CASSKGPGGSYEQYF.

V gene TRBV11-2 combines with J gene TRBJ2-5; 7 bases are a match to TRBD2. CDR3 length: 16 amino acids. Germline CDR1 reads SGHAT; CDR2 reads FQNNGV. V lost 2 bases and J lost 2; bases outside the gene matches: 8. In DNA, the CDR3 is TGTGCCAGCAGCTTATCGCCGGGAGGACCGCAAGAGACCCAGTACTTC. Its protein is CASSLSPGGPQETQYF.

The chain couples TRBV28 to TRBJ1-5, with a tentative D call TRBD1 (5 bases). Trimming removed 6 bases from V and 0 bases from J, with 15 bases in between. The CDR3 has 16 residues. CDR1 MDHEN and CDR2 SYDVKM come from the germline V gene. The CDR3 bases are TGTGCCAGCAGCTCACTCCAGGGCAATAGCAATCAGCCCCAGCATTTT. Translated, it gives CASSSLQGNSNQPQHF.